These 31 T cell receptor beta chains originate from one sample sequenced in a study of blood T cell repertoires in COVID-19. The assay was immunoSEQ multiplex PCR, and TCRdb's table has in-frame clones only and misses some. The data show some 250,000 clones, about 90% seen once. The sample taken for sequencing was peripheral blood. The receptor set was obtained from a woman under 40 who had recovered from COVID-19.

The rearrangement uses TRBV5-1 and TRBJ2-1; D is possibly TRBD1 (6 bases). V was pared by 4 bases and J by 0 bases, with 17 bases between. This CDR3 contains 17 residues. Germline V gene data show CDR1 as SGHRS and CDR2 as YFSETQ. Here the CDR3 reads CASSPGQPQSSYNEQFF. Written as DNA, the CDR3 is TGCGCCAGCAGCCCCGGACAGCCTCAAAGCTCCTACAATGAGCAGTTCTTC.

CDR3 loop: CASSLPAGLNTEAFF. The CDR3 region has the DNA TGCGCCAGCAGCTTGCCCGCAGGCCTGAACACTGAAGCTTTCTTT. V is TRBV5-1 and J is TRBJ1-1; no definite D call. V gave up 1 base and J gave up 0 bases, with 10 bases separating them. The germline CDR1 and CDR2 sequences are SGHRS and YFSETQ. This CDR3 has 15 amino acids.

J is TRBJ2-2 and V is TRBV7-3; TRBD2 matches 11 bases. The CDR3 contains 15 residues. CDR1 and CDR2 from the germline V gene are SGHTA and FQGTGA. J was trimmed by 4 bases and V by 5 bases; bases with no gene match: 3. The CDR3 bases are TGTGCCAGCAGCCTAGGACTAGCGGGCACCGGGGAGCTGTTTTTT. Amino acid sequence: CASSLGLAGTGELFF.

The chain recombines TRBV19 with TRBJ2-7, with a possible D match to TRBD1 (5 bases). Trimming left V 7 bases short and J 0 bases short, with 10 bases between. The CDR3 length is 13 residues. In germline, CDR1 is LNHDA, CDR2 SQIVND (reference sequence). CDR3 region: CASTMQGSYEQYF. The CDR3 DNA reads as TGTGCCAGTACTATGCAGGGCTCCTACGAGCAGTACTTC.

The V gene is TRBV12-5, the J gene TRBJ2-2; D may be TRBD1 (6 bases). Germline V gene lookup returns CDR1 LGHNT and CDR2 FRNRAP. Trimming cost V 6 bases and J 4 bases, with 15 bases left between them. This CDR3 is built from 15 residues. The CDR3 DNA follows: TGTGCTAGTGGCTATGGACAGTCACTCACCGGGGAGCTGTTTTTT. It codes for CASGYGQSLTGELFF.

The V gene is TRBV29-1, the J gene TRBJ1-2; D is perhaps TRBD1 (6 bases). The germline CDR1 and CDR2 sequences are SQVTM and ANQGSEA. V was trimmed by 6 bases and J by 8 bases, leaving 22 bases between them. CDR3 length: 14 residues. Here the CDR3 reads CSVQTDSLSSGYTF. The CDR3, as DNA: TGCAGCGTCCAGACGGACAGCCTATCTTCAGGCTACACCTTC. The whole variable domain, remainder taken from reference TRBV29-1 and TRBJ1-2, is SAVISQKPSRDICQRGTSLTIQCQVDSQVTMMFWYRQQPGQSLTLIATANQGSEATYESGFVIDKFPISRPNLTFSTLTVSNMSPEDSSIYLCSVQTDSLSSGYTFGSGTRLTVV.

V is TRBV6-5 and J is TRBJ2-5; D is unclear. Germline lookup yields CDR1 MNHEY and CDR2 SVGAGI. Trimming removed 6 bases at V and 5 bases at J, with 16 bases between. This CDR3 has 14 residues. CDR3 loop: CASSKIGLLETQYF. As DNA, the CDR3 is TGTGCCAGCAGCAAAATCGGTCTGCTGGAGACCCAGTACTTC.

The chain links TRBV4-1 to TRBJ1-6; a weak D match, TRBD1 (5 bases). V gave up 0 bases and J gave up 4 bases, with 10 bases separating them. This CDR3 has 16 residues. Per germline, CDR1 MGHRA and CDR2 YSYEKL. CDR3 protein: CASSQDLGRYNSPLHF. Written as DNA, the CDR3 is TGCGCCAGCAGCCAAGATCTGGGGCGGTATAATTCACCCCTCCACTTT.

The chain uses TRBV7-2 and TRBJ2-3; the D is unclear. The germline gives CDR1 SGHTA, CDR2 FQGNSA. V shed 1 base and J shed 0 bases, with 11 bases lying between them. There are 16 residues in the CDR3. The CDR3 DNA reads TGTGCCAGCAGCTTAGGTGCAGCCGGGAGCACAGATACGCAGTATTTT. It translates to CASSLGAAGSTDTQYF. Full variable domain (remainder filled in from reference TRBV7-2 and TRBJ2-3): GAGVSQSPSNKVTEKGKDVELRCDPISGHTALYWYRQSLGQGLEFLIYFQGNSAPDKSGLPSDRFSAERTGGSVSTLTIQRTQQEDSAVYLCASSLGAAGSTDTQYFGPGTRLTVL.

This clone was detected only a few times. The chain employs TRBV7-3 and TRBJ2-1, with D possibly being TRBD2 (6 bases). The CDR3 is made up of 15 amino acids. In germline, CDR1 is SGHTA, CDR2 FQGTGA. V lost 5 bases and J lost 0, with 11 bases in between. The CDR3 spells CASSKDGGSYNEQFF. The CDR3, as DNA: TGTGCCAGCAGCAAGGACGGGGGCTCCTACAATGAGCAGTTCTTC.

V usage is TRBV25-1 and J usage is TRBJ2-7, with D tentatively TRBD2 (6 bases). Germline CDR1 and CDR2: MGHDK and SYGVNS. The CDR3 totals 13 residues. V was shortened by 5 bases and J by 4 bases, with 12 bases between the two germline ends. CDR3 protein: CASSQAGGYEQYF. CDR3 DNA: TGTGCCAGCAGTCAGGCCGGGGGTTACGAGCAGTACTTC.

This chain connects TRBV9 to TRBJ2-3, with a weak D call TRBD2 (5 bases). Trimming cost V 3 bases and J 3 bases, with 8 bases left between them. Germline-derived CDR1 and CDR2 are SGDLS and YYNGEE. The CDR3 length is 13 residues. CDR3 loop: CASSDSGTDTQYF. DNA of the CDR3: TGTGCCAGCAGCGATTCGGGGACAGATACGCAGTATTTT.

The V gene is TRBV6-8, the J gene TRBJ2-7; D is uncertain. Trimming left V 2 bases short and J 5 bases short, with 7 bases between. The germline CDR1 and CDR2 sequences are MNHGY and SAAAGT. CDR3 length: 12 amino acids. CDR3 DNA: TGTGCCAGCAGTTACGAGGTCCACGAGCAGTACTTC. As protein: CASSYEVHEQYF.

This clone appeared once. The V call is TRBV9, the J call TRBJ1-1; 7 bases align to TRBD1. V trimming: 3 bases; J trimming: 7 bases; junction bases outside the gene matches: 6. The CDR3 sequence is 13 residues long. Germline CDR1 is SGDLS and CDR2 is YYNGEE. The CDR3 loop is CASSENNRGEAFF. The CDR3 bases are TGTGCCAGCAGCGAAAACAACAGGGGTGAAGCTTTCTTT.

The chain has TRBV5-1 and TRBJ1-5; D may be TRBD1 (5 bases). The CDR3 contains 13 residues. Germline V CDR1 and CDR2: SGHRS, YFSETQ. V lost 0 bases, J lost 5 bases, and 6 bases lay in between. The CDR3 sequence is CASSLGRDQPQHF. DNA of the CDR3: TGCGCCAGCAGCTTGGGCAGGGATCAGCCCCAGCATTTT.

The gene calls are TRBV18 and TRBJ1-1; D gene unclear. Germline CDR1 KGHSH, CDR2 LQKENI. V lost 0 bases to trimming and J lost 0 bases, with 8 bases between them. There are 15 residues in the CDR3. The CDR3: CASSPPFRMNTEAFF. CDR3 DNA sequence: TGTGCCAGCTCACCACCTTTCAGAATGAACACTGAAGCTTTCTTT.

V gene TRBV5-4 combines with J gene TRBJ1-6; 8 bases are a match to TRBD1. This CDR3 spans 16 amino acids. CDR1 is SGHNT, CDR2 YYREEE, per germline (reference sequence). Trimming removed 0 bases from V and 5 bases from J; junction bases left unmatched: 4. The CDR3 DNA reads TGTGCCAGCAGCTTGGCACTCAGGGGGCATAATTCACCCCTCCACTTT. Its translation is CASSLALRGHNSPLHF.

This sequence joins TRBV7-2 and TRBJ1-6, with 9 bases identical to TRBD1. The germline gives CDR1 SGHTA, CDR2 FQGNSA. V lost 6 bases and J lost 10; bases outside the gene matches: 16. This CDR3 comprises 17 residues. This CDR3 is CASSATGTGTVKSPLHF. In nucleotides, the CDR3 is TGTGCCAGCAGTGCCACCGGGACAGGGACTGTCAAATCACCCCTCCACTTT.

CDR3 region: CASGTGDALYNGYTF. The DNA for the CDR3 is TGTGCCAGCGGGACAGGGGATGCCCTTTATAATGGCTACACCTTC. The V call is TRBV5-4, the J call TRBJ1-2; 10 bases align to TRBD1. V gave up 7 bases and J gave up 6 bases; unmatched junction bases: 12. CDR3 length: 15 residues. Germline V gene lookup returns CDR1 SGHNT and CDR2 YYREEE (reference sequence).

The J gene is TRBJ1-2, the V gene TRBV3-1 (or the pseudogene TRBV3-2); 10 bases align to TRBD1. Trimming removed 9 bases from V and 4 bases from J; junction bases left unmatched: 14. Germline lookup yields CDR1 LGHDT and CDR2 YNNKEL (reference sequence). This CDR3 comprises 16 residues. The CDR3 bases are TGTGCCAGTACCCCCCGGTCGGGGACAGGGGTCTATGGCTACACCTTC. Its translation: CASTPRSGTGVYGYTF.

The chain recombines TRBV3-1 (or the pseudogene TRBV3-2) with TRBJ2-7; 7 positions agree with TRBD1. Trimming at V came to 5 bases and at J to 5 bases, leaving 9 bases not matched to a gene. There are 14 residues in the CDR3. CDR1 and CDR2 from the germline V gene are LGHDT and YNNKEL (reference sequence). The CDR3 is CASSNAQGLDEQYF. The CDR3 DNA reads as TGTGCCAGCAGCAATGCACAGGGGTTAGACGAGCAGTACTTC.

This CDR3 reads CAISLGGTDTQYF. CDR3 bases: TGTGCCATCAGCCTAGGAGGGACAGATACGCAGTATTTT. The V gene is TRBV10-3, the J gene TRBJ2-3; the D gene is possibly TRBD2 (6 bases). Germline assignment: CDR1 ENHRY and CDR2 SYGVKD. The CDR3 length is 13 residues. Trimming took 6 bases from V and 3 from J, leaving 10 bases between them.

The V gene is TRBV11-1, the J gene TRBJ2-1; D is perhaps TRBD1 (6 bases). Germline V lookup: CDR1 SGHAT, CDR2 FQDESV (reference sequence). CDR3 length: 15 amino acids. V was shortened by 5 bases and J by 5 bases, with 16 bases between the two germline ends. The CDR3 DNA is TGTGCCAGCAGCGGGGGCCCGAATACCGACAATGAGCAGTTCTTC. Translation: CASSGGPNTDNEQFF.

This chain connects TRBV21-1 to TRBJ2-5; the D segment call TRBD2 is taken from the table without a DNA check. TRBV21-1 is labeled a pseudogene. CDR3 length: 14 amino acids. The CDR3 DNA reads TGTGCCAGCCGGGCGGGGGGGCACCAAGAGACCCAGTACTTC. The encoded protein is CASRAGGHQETQYF.

This sequence joins TRBV9 and TRBJ1-2, with TRBD1 identical over 11 bases. Losses at the gene ends were 4 bases for V and 6 bases for J; bases not matched to a gene: 5. Germline CDR1 SGDLS, CDR2 YYNGEE. The length of the CDR3 is 14 residues. The CDR3 reads CASSPDRGQDGYTF. CDR3 nucleotide sequence: TGTGCCAGCAGCCCGGACAGGGGGCAAGATGGCTACACCTTC.

The chain combines TRBV9 with TRBJ2-3; 11 bases map to TRBD2. CDR1 SGDLS and CDR2 YYNGEE come from the germline V gene. The CDR3 runs 15 residues. Losses at the gene ends were 4 bases for V and 1 base for J; bases not matched to a gene: 2. Here the CDR3 DNA reads TGTGCCAGCAGCTTACTAGCGGGGGGCACAGATACGCAGTATTTT. Protein sequence: CASSLLAGGTDTQYF.

This clone was recorded once. The J gene is TRBJ1-6, the V gene TRBV18, with a weak D call TRBD1 (6 bases). The V end was cut by 5 bases, the J end by 1 base, with 9 bases between. CDR1 and CDR2 from the germline V gene are KGHSH and LQKENI. The length of the CDR3 is 15 residues. The CDR3 loop reads CASSSTGSYNSPLHF. The CDR3 region has the DNA TGTGCCAGCTCATCGACAGGATCCTATAATTCACCCCTCCACTTT.

The DNA of the CDR3 is TGTGCCAGCAAGGACCCTACAGGCTATGGCTACACCTTC. Translation: CASKDPTGYGYTF. This rearrangement joins TRBV12-3 or TRBV12-4 to TRBJ1-2; D might be TRBD1 (5 bases). This CDR3 has 13 residues. Between the trimmed V and J ends, which lost 7 bases and 4 bases, there was a span of 13 bases.

This chain uses TRBV27 with TRBJ1-2; 8 nucleotides line up with TRBD1. CDR1 is MNHEY and CDR2 is SMNVEV in the germline V gene (reference sequence). CDR3 size: 13 residues. Trimming cost V 6 bases and J 4 bases; bases outside gene matches: 4. Here the CDR3 DNA reads TGTGCCAGCAGCCACGGACAGGGCTATGGCTACACCTTC. It translates to CASSHGQGYGYTF.

V gene TRBV30 combines with J gene TRBJ1-1; the D is unclear. Trimming pared 2 bases from V and 2 bases from J, leaving 9 bases between. The CDR3 covers 13 residues. Germline V lookup: CDR1 GTSNPN, CDR2 SVGIG (reference sequence). CDR3 in DNA: TGTGCCTGGAGTACAGACCCTAACACTGAAGCTTTCTTT. Its translation: CAWSTDPNTEAFF.

The DNA for the CDR3 is TGTGCCAGCAGTTCCACAGGGGGTCCTGAAGCTTTCTTT. Protein sequence: CASSSTGGPEAFF. V gene TRBV27 combines with J gene TRBJ1-1, with TRBD1 matching over 8 bases. The CDR3 length is 13 residues. Germline CDR1 MNHEY, CDR2 SMNVEV (reference sequence). Losses at the gene ends were 4 bases for V and 6 bases for J; bases not matched to a gene: 4.